This T cell receptor beta chain was found in a study of blood T cell repertoires in COVID-19. Study information: Nucleic acid was either cDNA or gDNA, and it came from T cells, B-cell-depleted T cells, or PBMCs.

As processed by the authors: Amplified reference gene primers provided the basis for estimating nucleated cell counts. The protocol was immunoSEQ multiplex PCR, while the TCRdb copy is restricted to in-frame clones and leaves out a portion. D and trimming come from the DNA, and the V and J calls and clone size come from that table. This sample carries fewer than 250,000 clones, about nine tenths of them seen once, and the ten largest clones take around 1.6%. J was trimmed by 1 base and V by 8 bases; bases with no gene match: 4. There are 13 residues in the CDR3. Germline V gene sequence: CDR1 MNHNY, CDR2 SVGAGI (reference sequence).

The material sequenced was peripheral blood. The sequence derives from a man aged 70-80 years with acute or convalescent COVID-19. The chain links TRBV6-6 to TRBJ1-2; 7 nucleotides agree with TRBD1. The CDR3 DNA reads as TGTGCCAGCCGAGCAGGGGGTAACTATGGCTACACCTTC. It encodes CASRAGGNYGYTF.